The clone carrying this T cell receptor beta chain was observed a handful of times. The entry originates in a study of cytomegalovirus exposure and HLA in healthy donors. Trimming cost V 3 bases and J 8 bases; bases outside gene matches: 9. Germline CDR1 LNHDA, CDR2 SQIVND (reference sequence). CDR3 length: 15 amino acids. The PCR used 60 Vbeta and 13 Jbeta primers. Libraries were prepared by immunoSEQ multiplex PCR; TCRdb keeps only in-frame clonotypes and omits some of them. The repertoire holds about 230,000 clones, with about three quarters as singletons. This sequence originates from a boy between 10 and 17 years old in good health and CMV-seronegative. Sequencing used PBMCs. The rearrangement joins TRBV19 to TRBJ1-4; 7 bases match TRBD1. The CDR3 here is CASSIYRGREEKLFF. The CDR3 DNA sequence: TGTGCCAGTAGTATTTACAGGGGTAGGGAAGAAAAACTGTTTTTT. The complete variable domain, with remaining parts taken from reference TRBV19 and TRBJ1-4, reads DGGITQSPKYLFRKEGQNVTLSCEQNLNHDAMYWYRQDPGQGLRLIYYSQIVNDFQKGDIAEGYSVSREKKESFPLTVTSAQKNPTAFYLCASSIYRGREEKLFFGSGTQLSVL.